The 28 T cell receptor beta chains in this list originate from one sample, sequenced in a study of T cell repertoires in cytomegalovirus infection. TCRdb called the reads again in MiXCR, with one record for every CDR3 protein. This sample has more than 250,000 distinct CDR3 sequences, with more than 20% found just once. For these receptors, no antigen is known. The input for sequencing was cultured PBMCs, taken from culture after CMV antigen stimulation. These receptors all come from a human donor in good health (CMV status not recorded). Some clones in this sample may be carry-over from other donors' samples.

This clonotype was recorded only once. One base away lies a much larger clone, so this may be a sequencing read error. The J gene is TRBJ2-7, the V gene TRBV7-3; D is undetermined. The germline V and J ends were trimmed by 5 bases and 9 bases, with 17 bases remaining between them. Germline-derived CDR1 and CDR2 are SGHTA and FQGTGA. The CDR3 is made up of 13 amino acids. This CDR3 reads CASSLGSRGVQYF. In nucleotides, the CDR3 is TGTGCCAGCAGCCTAGGGTCCAGAGGCGTGCAGTACTTC.

At least ten counts were recorded for this clonotype. The CDR3 reads CASSLGNAPGTSGNNNEQFF. Written as DNA, the CDR3 is TGTGCCAGCAGCTTAGGGAACGCCCCCGGGACTAGCGGGAATAACAATGAGCAGTTCTTC. The J gene is TRBJ2-1, the V gene TRBV7-6; TRBD2 matches at 13 bases. The ends lost 1 base at V and 5 bases at J; junction bases unmatched: 14. Germline CDR1 SGHVS, CDR2 FNYEAQ. The CDR3 spans 20 residues.

This clonotype has ten or more counts. The CDR3 DNA reads as TGTGCCAGCAGCCCGACTTATAGCTCCTACAATGAGCAGTTCTTC. This gives the protein CASSPTYSSYNEQFF. V and J are TRBV7-2 and TRBJ2-1; D is unresolved. This CDR3 has 15 residues. Germline assignment: CDR1 SGHTA and CDR2 FQGNSA. The V end lost 5 bases, the J end lost 0 bases, and 11 bases lay between the germline ends.

This chain links TRBV6-8 with TRBJ1-3; maybe TRBD1 (5 bases). Trimming removed 0 bases from V and 1 base from J, with 10 bases in between. The CDR3 consists of 16 residues. Germline V gene lookup returns CDR1 MNHGY and CDR2 SAAAGT. This CDR3 reads CASSYSGGTSGNTIYF. CDR3 DNA: TGTGCCAGCAGTTACTCGGGGGGAACATCTGGAAACACCATATATTTT.

This clonotype was recorded a few times. This chain joins TRBV19 and TRBJ2-3; D not certain. V lost 4 bases and J lost 0, with 8 bases in between. The CDR3 length is 14 residues. Per germline, CDR1 LNHDA and CDR2 SQIVND (reference sequence). In nucleotides, the CDR3 is TGTGCCAGTAGTACCCATACCAGCACAGATACGCAGTATTTT. It specifies CASSTHTSTDTQYF.

This clonotype appeared a few times. The V and J genes are TRBV6-5 and TRBJ2-7, with D tentatively TRBD2 (5 bases). The V gene's germline CDR1 is MNHEY and CDR2 SVGAGI. Deletions cut 0 bases from V and 3 bases from J, with 9 bases between. CDR3 length: 14 residues. Here the CDR3 DNA reads TGTGCCAGCAGTTACTCTGAGGGTTTCTACGAGCAGTACTTC. Amino acids: CASSYSEGFYEQYF.

This clonotype was detected a few times. The J gene is TRBJ1-5, the V gene TRBV27; the D is unclear. The V gene lost 3 bases and the J gene lost 2 bases, with 5 bases spanning the gap. Germline assignment: CDR1 MNHEY and CDR2 SMNVEV (reference sequence). CDR3 length: 13 residues. The CDR3 is CASSLVGNQPQHF. The CDR3 DNA sequence: TGTGCCAGCAGTTTGGTAGGCAATCAGCCCCAGCATTTT.

The chain links TRBV24-1 to TRBJ2-7; 8 bases fit TRBD2. In germline, CDR1 is KGHDR, CDR2 SFDVKD. This CDR3 has 13 residues. After removal of 10 bases from V and 3 bases from J, the junction contained 7 bases not matched to a gene. Written as DNA, the CDR3 is TGTGCCACTCAAAGACTAGCGAGCTACGAGCAGTACTTC. This codes for CATQRLASYEQYF.

This clonotype has only a few counts. The chain couples TRBV7-9 to TRBJ2-1; D is unclear. Deletions cut 2 bases from V and 13 bases from J, with 15 bases between. Germline lookup yields CDR1 SEHNR and CDR2 FQNEAQ (reference sequence). This CDR3 is 13 amino acids long. The CDR3: CASSLSPGPAQFF. The CDR3 DNA follows: TGTGCCAGCAGCTTAAGCCCCGGGCCCGCCCAGTTCTTC.

The chain is built from TRBV6-5 and TRBJ2-7; D is perhaps TRBD2 (6 bases). Germline V CDR1 and CDR2: MNHEY, SVGAGI. V lost 0 bases and J 5 bases, leaving 14 bases between the germline ends. This CDR3 has 15 residues. The CDR3 reads CASSYSTRDRHEQYF. CDR3 coding DNA: TGTGCCAGCAGTTACTCGACGCGGGACCGCCACGAGCAGTACTTC.

This clonotype showed up just a few times. The V gene is TRBV27, the J gene TRBJ2-1; 7 nucleotides agree with TRBD2. The CDR3 covers 15 residues. V shed 5 bases and J 6 bases; nucleotides not matched to a gene: 10. The germline CDR1 and CDR2 sequences are MNHEY and SMNVEV (reference sequence). The CDR3 loop is CASSIKSGTRNEQFF. The CDR3 region has the DNA TGTGCCAGCAGTATAAAAAGCGGGACCCGCAATGAGCAGTTCTTC.

The chain uses TRBV10-3 and TRBJ1-2; 7 bases align to TRBD1. Germline V gives CDR1 ENHRY, CDR2 SYGVKD. The J segment lost 4 bases and the V segment lost 5 bases, leaving 1 base of the junction unmatched. The CDR3 consists of 12 residues. The CDR3 reads CAISRDSYGYTF. In DNA form, the CDR3 reads TGTGCCATCAGTAGGGACAGCTATGGCTACACCTTC.

The chain is built from TRBV19 and TRBJ2-1; D is possibly TRBD2 (6 bases). Germline V gene sequence: CDR1 LNHDA, CDR2 SQIVND (reference sequence). The CDR3 is 17 amino acids. Trimming removed 5 bases at V and 3 bases at J, with 20 bases between. CDR3 nucleotides: TGTGCCAGTAGTCCGGCCGACCTTTGGAGGGACTACAATGAGCAGTTCTTC. Its protein product is CASSPADLWRDYNEQFF.

The rearrangement uses TRBV28 and TRBJ2-3; 8 bases fit TRBD1. Germline loops: CDR1 MDHEN, CDR2 SYDVKM. V trimming: 4 bases; J trimming: 3 bases; junction bases outside the gene matches: 6. This CDR3 region has 15 residues. The CDR3 nucleotides are TGTGCCAGCAGTTCATACGGGACAGGTACAGATACGCAGTATTTT. It encodes CASSSYGTGTDTQYF.

The J gene is TRBJ2-1, the V gene TRBV6-2 or TRBV6-3; possibly TRBD1 for D (6 bases). The CDR3 runs to 15 residues. CDR1 is MNHEY, CDR2 SVGEGT, per germline. The V and J ends lost 0 bases and 4 bases respectively, with 10 bases between them. CDR3 region: CASSYSGHLYNEQFF. The CDR3 coding sequence is TGTGCCAGCAGTTACTCGGGACATCTTTACAATGAGCAGTTCTTC.

This clonotype was counted only a few times. V and J are TRBV7-3 and TRBJ1-1; D call uncertain. The CDR3 length is 13 residues. Trimming removed 5 bases from V and 1 base from J, with 8 bases in between. CDR1 and CDR2 from the germline V gene are SGHTA and FQGTGA. The CDR3, as DNA: TGTGCCAGCAGCCAGGCGGGGAACACTGAAGCTTTCTTT. It encodes CASSQAGNTEAFF.

This clonotype was counted many times. V gene TRBV7-2 combines with J gene TRBJ1-4; 9 nucleotides line up with TRBD1. Unmatched junction bases numbered 7, after V lost 5 bases and J lost 6 bases. CDR1 is SGHTA, CDR2 FQGNSA, per germline. This CDR3 has 15 amino acids. Here the CDR3 DNA reads TGTGCCAGCAGCCCACGAAGACAGGGGGATGAAAAACTGTTTTTT. This codes for CASSPRRQGDEKLFF.

The chain recombines TRBV11-2 with TRBJ1-6; D uncertain. CDR1 SGHAT and CDR2 FQNNGV come from the germline V gene. The CDR3 covers 14 residues. The V end was cut by 2 bases, the J end by 4 bases, with 6 bases between. CDR3 amino acids: CASSLSQYNSPLHF. DNA for the CDR3: TGTGCCAGCAGCTTAAGTCAGTATAATTCACCCCTCCACTTT. The full variable domain, in which reference TRBV11-2 and TRBJ1-6 provide the parts outside the CDR3, is EAGVAQSPRYKIIEKRQSVAFWCNPISGHATLYWYQQILGQGPKLLIQFQNNGVVDDSQLPKDRFSAERLKGVDSTLKIQPAKLEDSAVYLCASSLSQYNSPLHFGNGTRLTVT.

V gene TRBV6-1 combines with J gene TRBJ2-3; D gene ambiguous. The CDR3 length is 14 residues. V shed 3 bases and J shed 1 base, with 8 bases lying between them. The V gene's germline CDR1 is MNHNS and CDR2 SASEGT. CDR3 amino acids: CASSDLSGTDTQYF. CDR3 in DNA: TGTGCCAGCAGTGACCTCAGCGGCACAGATACGCAGTATTTT.

This clonotype appeared a few times. The rearrangement uses TRBV12-3 or TRBV12-4 and TRBJ2-1; the match to TRBD1 covers 9 bases. The CDR3 consists of 15 residues. The junction had 7 bases not matched to a gene; V was cut back by 2 bases and J by 8 bases. The CDR3 sequence is CASSLSGQGGDEQFF. The CDR3 DNA reads as TGTGCCAGCAGTTTATCGGGACAGGGTGGCGATGAGCAGTTCTTC.

This clonotype turned up a few times. The chain has TRBV7-9 and TRBJ1-2; no definite D call. V was trimmed by 2 bases and J by 2 bases, leaving 9 bases between them. The germline gives CDR1 SEHNR, CDR2 FQNEAQ (reference sequence). The CDR3 totals 14 residues. CDR3 in DNA: TGTGCCAGCAGCTTATCCCAGGCAAACTATGGCTACACCTTC. This codes for CASSLSQANYGYTF.

This clonotype was observed a handful of times. The chain employs TRBV6-6 and TRBJ2-7, with 9 bases lining up with TRBD2. The CDR3 spans 16 residues. Germline V gives CDR1 MNHNY, CDR2 SVGAGI (reference sequence). After removal of 4 bases from V and 0 bases from J, the junction contained 7 bases not matched to a gene. The CDR3 coding sequence is TGTGCCAGCAGTTCGACTAGCGGTTTCAGCTCCTACGAGCAGTACTTC. It specifies CASSSTSGFSSYEQYF.

In its sample, this clonotype was seen many times. This chain connects TRBV7-2 to TRBJ2-7, with D hard to call. The CDR3 has 14 residues. V was clipped by 5 bases and J by 1 base, with 12 bases between them. CDR1 and CDR2 from the germline V gene are SGHTA and FQGNSA. The CDR3, as DNA: TGTGCCAGCAGCCGAAGCTTATTATCCTACGAGCAGTACGTC. It yields the protein CASSRSLLSYEQYV.

This clonotype was counted ten times or more. This chain connects TRBV6-1 to TRBJ1-2; 7 nucleotides line up with TRBD1. V shed 2 bases, J shed 8 bases, and the junction held 5 bases outside the gene matches. The CDR3 is 13 residues long. CDR1 is MNHNS and CDR2 is SASEGT in the germline V gene. CDR3 loop: CASSEQTGYGYTF. As DNA, the CDR3 is TGTGCCAGCAGTGAACAGACAGGGTACGGCTACACCTTC.

This chain joins TRBV12-3 or TRBV12-4 and TRBJ2-2; 12 bases fit TRBD1. The CDR3 runs to 16 residues. The V gene end was trimmed by 5 bases and the J gene end by 6 bases; junction bases not matched to a gene: 7. CDR3 protein: CASSPGTGGKSGELFF. The CDR3 bases are TGTGCCAGCAGTCCCGGGACAGGGGGCAAGTCCGGGGAGCTGTTTTTT.

This clonotype was recorded many times. The chain combines TRBV7-2 with TRBJ2-2, with D perhaps matching TRBD1 (5 bases). The germline gives CDR1 SGHTA, CDR2 FQGNSA. The CDR3 runs 15 residues. V was cut by 1 base and J by 4 bases, with 10 bases left in between. The DNA for the CDR3 is TGTGCCAGCAGCTTAGAGGGAACAGGCACCGGGGAGCTGTTTTTT. Translation gives CASSLEGTGTGELFF.

Only a few counts were recorded for this clonotype. The chain combines TRBV6-2 or TRBV6-3 with TRBJ2-7; 9 bases are a match to TRBD2. CDR1 MNHEY and CDR2 SVGEGT come from the germline V gene. The CDR3 is 15 residues long. V lost 7 bases to trimming and J lost 1 base; unmatched junction nucleotides: 8. CDR3 DNA: TGTGCCAGCAACGTAGCGGGAGCGCCGTCCTACGAGCAGTACGTC. This translates into CASNVAGAPSYEQYV.

The chain carries TRBV29-1 and TRBJ2-2; the D gene is possibly TRBD2 (6 bases). Germline V lookup: CDR1 SQVTM, CDR2 ANQGSEA. The CDR3 sequence is 12 residues long. Trimming pared 4 bases from V and 4 bases from J, leaving 7 bases between. The chain's CDR3 is CSVGRGTGELFF. Written as DNA, the CDR3 is TGCAGCGTTGGGCGGGGCACCGGGGAGCTGTTTTTT.